This T cell receptor (beta chain) emerged from a study of blood T cell repertoires in COVID-19. The CDR3 loop spans 18 amino acids. Trimming removed 4 bases at V and 0 bases at J, with 21 bases between. CDR1 LNHNV and CDR2 YYDKDF come from the germline V gene (reference sequence). Sequenced by immunoSEQ multiplex PCR; TCRdb stores in-frame clones only, minus some. Among approximately 100,000 clones, 75% to 90% were seen once, and the ten largest hold 1.5% to 2%. The sample was peripheral blood. The sequence was collected from a woman between 65 and 79 years old with active or convalescent COVID-19. The V and J genes are TRBV15 and TRBJ2-5, with TRBD2 as a possible D gene (5 bases). In DNA, the CDR3 is TGTGCCACCAGCATCCCAGCGGTCATGCAGATGTACCAAGAGACCCAGTACTTC. This gives the protein CATSIPAVMQMYQETQYF.